This passage covers 18 T cell receptor beta chains from one sample sequenced in a study of blood T cell repertoires in COVID-19. Clones were sequenced by immunoSEQ multiplex PCR, and TCRdb holds only the in-frame ones, with some missing. The sample records about 98,000 clones, 70% to 80% being singletons. The sample was peripheral blood. These receptors all come from a man in his 60s with active or convalescent COVID-19.

This chain joins TRBV27 and TRBJ1-6; possible D gene TRBD1, 6 bases. The CDR3 has 18 amino acids. Germline V gene sequence: CDR1 MNHEY, CDR2 SMNVEV (reference sequence). V gave up 3 bases and J gave up 3 bases, with 18 bases separating them. The DNA of the CDR3 is TGTGCCAGCAGTTTTACAGGGAGGGGAATCCACTATAATTCACCCCTCCACTTT. This codes for CASSFTGRGIHYNSPLHF.

V gene TRBV5-6 combines with J gene TRBJ1-2; possible D gene TRBD1, 6 bases. The V and J ends lost 0 bases and 8 bases respectively, with 11 bases between them. Germline CDR1 and CDR2: SGHDT and YYEEEE. This CDR3 spans 13 amino acids. The CDR3: CASSLGQGHGYTF. The CDR3 nucleotides read TGTGCCAGCAGCTTGGGGCAGGGACACGGCTACACCTTC.

This rearrangement joins TRBV28 to TRBJ1-5; 7 bases match TRBD1. Germline V gene lookup returns CDR1 MDHEN and CDR2 SYDVKM. J lost 3 bases, V lost 6 bases, and 8 bases had no gene match. There are 15 residues in the CDR3. The DNA for the CDR3 is TGTGCCAGCAGACCAGGGGGACGACTCAATCAGCCCCAGCATTTT. It yields the protein CASRPGGRLNQPQHF.

The J gene is TRBJ1-2, the V gene TRBV11-2, with D possibly TRBD1 on 5 matching bases. The germline V gene has CDR1 SGHAT and CDR2 FQNNGV. The length of the CDR3 is 14 residues. V was pared by 5 bases and J by 4 bases, with 14 bases between. As DNA, the CDR3 is TGTGCCAGCAGCACCGCGACAGCTCTCTATGGCTACACCTTC. It encodes CASSTATALYGYTF.

This chain links TRBV2 with TRBJ2-3; the match to TRBD2 covers 8 bases. This CDR3 region has 14 residues. Per germline, CDR1 SNHLY and CDR2 FYNNEI. V lost 6 bases to trimming and J lost 6 bases; unmatched junction nucleotides: 8. CDR3 sequence: CASRSGLALDTQYF. CDR3 sequence (DNA): TGTGCCAGCAGATCAGGACTAGCTCTGGATACGCAGTATTTT.

The chain combines TRBV5-1 with TRBJ1-6; possibly TRBD1 for D (6 bases). CDR1 is SGHRS and CDR2 is YFSETQ in the germline V gene. Trimming cost V 2 bases and J 6 bases, with 12 bases left between them. This CDR3 contains 15 residues. The CDR3 sequence is CASSFTGPINSPLHF. CDR3 coding DNA: TGCGCCAGCAGCTTTACAGGGCCTATTAATTCACCCCTCCACTTT.

This sequence joins TRBV27 and TRBJ2-7; TRBD1 agrees at 8 bases. The CDR3 consists of 16 residues. Germline V CDR1 and CDR2: MNHEY, SMNVEV (reference sequence). V was clipped by 6 bases and J by 6 bases; unmatched bases: 16. CDR3 protein: CASRPSGQAEKGEQYF. The CDR3 nucleotides are TGTGCCAGCAGACCCTCGGGACAGGCGGAAAAGGGCGAGCAGTACTTC.

This sequence joins TRBV9 and TRBJ2-7; 7 bases map to TRBD2. V shed 5 bases and J 2 bases; nucleotides not matched to a gene: 4. The CDR3 consists of 13 residues. Germline CDR1 is SGDLS and CDR2 is YYNGEE. The chain's CDR3 is CASSVGGTYEQYF. CDR3 DNA: TGTGCCAGCAGTGTGGGGGGGACCTACGAGCAGTACTTC.

The genes are TRBV2 and TRBJ2-7; TRBD2 matches 9 bases. V was clipped by 3 bases and J by 5 bases; unmatched bases: 5. This CDR3 spans 14 amino acids. Germline CDR1 SNHLY, CDR2 FYNNEI. The CDR3 nucleotides are TGTGCCAGCAGTGATCCCGGACTAGCGAACGAGCAGTACGTC. Translating it yields CASSDPGLANEQYV.

This sequence joins TRBV6-5 and TRBJ2-5; 11 bases align to TRBD1. V dropped 5 bases and J dropped 2; count of bases not matched to a gene: 4. Germline CDR1 MNHEY, CDR2 SVGAGI. CDR3 length equals 15 residues. CDR3 in amino acids: CASSRTGGRQETQYF. CDR3 in DNA: TGTGCCAGCAGTCGGACAGGGGGCCGGCAAGAGACCCAGTACTTC.

The rearrangement links TRBV2 to TRBJ2-3, with D tentatively TRBD2 (6 bases). Deletions cut 2 bases from V and 8 bases from J, with 14 bases between. In germline, CDR1 is SNHLY, CDR2 FYNNEI. CDR3 length equals 14 residues. In nucleotides, the CDR3 is TGTGCCAGCAGTGAAAGGAGGGAGCCAAGTACGCAGTATTTT. Protein sequence: CASSERREPSTQYF.

This chain links TRBV6-5 with TRBJ2-3; D is possibly TRBD1 (5 bases). This CDR3 comprises 12 residues. The V gene lost 7 bases and the J gene lost 4 bases, with 9 bases spanning the gap. Germline-derived CDR1 and CDR2 are MNHEY and SVGAGI. CDR3 in amino acids: CASIDRADTQYF. CDR3 coding DNA: TGTGCCAGCATCGACAGAGCAGATACGCAGTATTTT.

The chain links TRBV7-8 to TRBJ2-2, with TRBD2 matching over 12 bases. V shed 2 bases and J 5 bases; nucleotides not matched to a gene: 0. This CDR3 region has 15 residues. The germline gives CDR1 SGHVS, CDR2 FQNEAQ. The CDR3 DNA follows: TGTGCCAGCAGCTTAACTAGCGGGAGGACCGGGGAGCTGTTTTTT. Translated: CASSLTSGRTGELFF.

This rearrangement joins TRBV6-5 to TRBJ2-2; D unresolved. The CDR3 covers 15 residues. Germline assignment: CDR1 MNHEY and CDR2 SVGAGI. With 4 bases removed from V and 4 bases from J, the gap between germline ends came to 13 bases. CDR3 sequence reads: CASSLEAFSTGELFF. As DNA, the CDR3 is TGTGCCAGCAGTTTAGAGGCCTTTAGCACCGGGGAGCTGTTTTTT.

The chain carries TRBV27 and TRBJ1-2; D gene ambiguous. In germline, CDR1 is MNHEY, CDR2 SMNVEV (reference sequence). CDR3 length: 14 amino acids. V gave up 2 bases and J gave up 0 bases, with 7 bases separating them. Here the CDR3 reads CASSLLLANYGYTF. CDR3 bases: TGTGCCAGCAGTTTACTCCTAGCTAACTATGGCTACACCTTC.

The rearrangement uses TRBV18 and TRBJ1-1, with TRBD1 matching over 7 bases. Germline values: CDR1 KGHSH, CDR2 LQKENI. The CDR3 has 13 amino acids. The V gene end was trimmed by 3 bases and the J gene end by 6 bases; junction bases not matched to a gene: 4. The CDR3 protein is CASSPQTGAEAFF. The CDR3 coding sequence is TGTGCCAGCTCACCTCAAACAGGGGCTGAAGCTTTCTTT.

The chain couples TRBV5-1 to TRBJ2-2; possible D gene TRBD2, 5 bases. The CDR3 has 14 amino acids. V shed 5 bases and J shed 4 bases, with 12 bases lying between them. CDR1 is SGHRS, CDR2 YFSETQ, per germline. The CDR3: CASRLGSGTGELFF. The DNA of the CDR3 is TGCGCCAGCAGACTAGGGTCGGGCACCGGGGAGCTGTTTTTT.

The V call is TRBV7-2, the J call TRBJ1-2; 9 nucleotides line up with TRBD1. From germline, CDR1 is SGHTA and CDR2 FQGNSA. The length of the CDR3 is 16 residues. Trimming took 3 bases from V and 4 from J; bases not matched to a gene: 9. CDR3 nucleotides: TGTGCCAGCAGCTTCCCCACAGGGGGCGCAGGCTATGGCTACACCTTC. It encodes CASSFPTGGAGYGYTF. Based on the CDR3 plus reference TRBV7-2 and TRBJ1-2, the full variable domain is GAGVSQSPSNKVTEKGKDVELRCDPISGHTALYWYRQSLGQGLEFLIYFQGNSAPDKSGLPSDRFSAERTGGSVSTLTIQRTQQEDSAVYLCASSFPTGGAGYGYTFGSGTRLTVV.